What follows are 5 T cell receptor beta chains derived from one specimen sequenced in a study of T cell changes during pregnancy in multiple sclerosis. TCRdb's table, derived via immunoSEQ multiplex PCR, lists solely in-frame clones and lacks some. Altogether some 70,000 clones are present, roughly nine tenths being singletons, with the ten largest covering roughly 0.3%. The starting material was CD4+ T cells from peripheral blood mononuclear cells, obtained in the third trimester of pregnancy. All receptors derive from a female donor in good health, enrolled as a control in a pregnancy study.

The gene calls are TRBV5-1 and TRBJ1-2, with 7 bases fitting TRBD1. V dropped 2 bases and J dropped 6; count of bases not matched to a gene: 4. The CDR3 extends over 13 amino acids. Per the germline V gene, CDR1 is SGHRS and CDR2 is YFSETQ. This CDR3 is CASSLQGRDGYTF. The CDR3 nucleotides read TGCGCCAGCAGCTTACAGGGGCGGGATGGCTACACCTTC.

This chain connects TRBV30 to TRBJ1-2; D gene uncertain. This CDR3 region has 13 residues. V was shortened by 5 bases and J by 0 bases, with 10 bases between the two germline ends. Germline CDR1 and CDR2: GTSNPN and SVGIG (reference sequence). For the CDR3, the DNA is TGTGCCTGGTCCACCGGGACTAACTATGGCTACACCTTC. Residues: CAWSTGTNYGYTF.

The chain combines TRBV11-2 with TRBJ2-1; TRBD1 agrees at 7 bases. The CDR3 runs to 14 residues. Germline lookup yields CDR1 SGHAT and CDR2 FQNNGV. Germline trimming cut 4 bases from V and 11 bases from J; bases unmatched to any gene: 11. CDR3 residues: CASSSTGTVDKQFF. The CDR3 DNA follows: TGTGCCAGCAGCTCGACGGGGACAGTGGATAAGCAGTTCTTC.

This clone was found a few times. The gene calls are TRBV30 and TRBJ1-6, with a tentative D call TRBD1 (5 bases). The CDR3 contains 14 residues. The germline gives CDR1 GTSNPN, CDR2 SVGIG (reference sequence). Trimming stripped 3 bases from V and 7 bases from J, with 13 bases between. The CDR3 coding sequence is TGTGCCTGGAGAGGGGCCCCCGGCAATTCACCCCTCCACTTT. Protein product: CAWRGAPGNSPLHF.

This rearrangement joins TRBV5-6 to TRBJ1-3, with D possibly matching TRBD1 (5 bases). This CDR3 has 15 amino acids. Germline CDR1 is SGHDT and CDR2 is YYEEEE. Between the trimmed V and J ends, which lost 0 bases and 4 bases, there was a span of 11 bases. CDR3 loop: CASSLDRSWGNTIYF. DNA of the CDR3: TGTGCCAGCAGCTTGGACAGGTCGTGGGGAAACACCATATATTTT. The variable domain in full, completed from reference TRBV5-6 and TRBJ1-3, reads DAGVTQSPTHLIKTRGQQVTLRCSPKSGHDTVSWYQQALGQGPQFIFQYYEEEERQRGNFPDRFSGHQFPNYSSELNVNALLLGDSALYLCASSLDRSWGNTIYFGEGSWLTVV.